Reported below is one T cell receptor (beta chain). As yet, its antigen is unknown. Germline V gives CDR1 LNHDA, CDR2 SQIVND (reference sequence). V lost 7 bases and J 8 bases, leaving 14 bases between the germline ends. This CDR3 has 12 residues. The entry originates in a study of CD8 T cell repertoires and HIV-1 epitope variants. Study overall: Epitopes were three Gag families plus Nef HW9 and YT9.

Notes on the study in general: Of 8 or 9 antigen-specific beta clonotypes, six appeared to cross-react with escape variants.

The repertoire was sequenced with immunoSEQ multiplex PCR; TCRdb's copy has only in-frame clones and lacks some. This table holds fewer than 6,500 clones, 64% found once. V usage is TRBV19 and J usage is TRBJ1-2; tentative D call: TRBD1 (6 bases). The source is a male donor with HIV. The specimen was cultured CD8+ T cells derived from PBMCs. The CDR3 region has the DNA TGTGCCAGTATGTTGCCAGGGGACGGCTACACCTTC. Translation: CASMLPGDGYTF.